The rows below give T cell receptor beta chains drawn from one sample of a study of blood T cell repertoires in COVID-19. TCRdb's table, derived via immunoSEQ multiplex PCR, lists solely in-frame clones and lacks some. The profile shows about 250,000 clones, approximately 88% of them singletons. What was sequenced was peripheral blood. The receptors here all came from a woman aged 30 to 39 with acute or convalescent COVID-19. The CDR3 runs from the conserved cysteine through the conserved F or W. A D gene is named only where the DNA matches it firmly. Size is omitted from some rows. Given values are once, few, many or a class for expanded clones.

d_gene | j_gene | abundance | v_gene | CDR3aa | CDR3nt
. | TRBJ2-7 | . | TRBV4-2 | CASSQDPRGDYEQYF | TGTGCCAGCAGCCAAGATCCTCGGGGTGACTACGAGCAGTACTTC
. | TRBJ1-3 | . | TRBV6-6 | CASSLGTGIGGNTIYF | TGTGCCAGCAGTTTAGGAACAGGGATCGGTGGAAACACCATATATTTT
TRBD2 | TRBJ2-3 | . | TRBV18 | CASSLSAASGRHDTQYF | TGTGCCAGCTCACTGAGTGCGGCTAGCGGGAGGCACGATACGCAGTATTTT
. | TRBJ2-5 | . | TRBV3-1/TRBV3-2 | CASSPPRTTKETQYF | TGTGCCAGCAGCCCCCCCCGGACTACTAAAGAGACCCAGTACTTC
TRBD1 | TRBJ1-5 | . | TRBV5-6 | CASSLGKQGVLNQPQHF | TGTGCCAGCAGCTTGGGAAAACAGGGGGTTCTCAATCAGCCCCAGCATTTT
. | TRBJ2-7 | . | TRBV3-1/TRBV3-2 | CASSRGGISYEQYF | TGTGCCAGCAGCCGTGGCGGGATCTCCTACGAGCAGTACTTC
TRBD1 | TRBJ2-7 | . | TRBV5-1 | CASSLGTGDHREQYF | TGCGCCAGCAGCTTGGGGACAGGGGATCATCGCGAGCAGTACTTC
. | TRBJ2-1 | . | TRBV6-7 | CASSYGGTPNEQFF | TGTGCCAGCAGTTACGGCGGAACGCCCAATGAGCAGTTCTTC
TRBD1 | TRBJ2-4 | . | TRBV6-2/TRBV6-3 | CASSQQGARDIQYF | TGTGCCAGCAGTCAACAGGGGGCCAGGGACATTCAGTACTTC
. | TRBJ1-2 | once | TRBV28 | CAIAGSHYGYTF | TGTGCCATCGCGGGGTCTCACTATGGCTACACCTTC
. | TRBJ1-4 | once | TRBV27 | CASRPGQRATNEKLFF | TGTGCCAGCAGGCCGGGACAAAGGGCAACTAATGAAAAACTGTTTTTT
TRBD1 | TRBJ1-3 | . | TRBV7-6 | CASSPATGSGNTIYF | TGTGCCAGCAGCCCAGCGACAGGGTCTGGAAACACCATATATTTT
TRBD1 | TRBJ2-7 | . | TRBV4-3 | CASSQGTPGQGGGSSYEQYF | TGCGCCAGCAGCCAAGGGACCCCGGGACAGGGAGGGGGAAGCTCCTACGAGCAGTACTTC
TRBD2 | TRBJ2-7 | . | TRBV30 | CAWERGGYEQYF | TGTGCCTGGGAGCGGGGCGGGTACGAGCAGTACTTC
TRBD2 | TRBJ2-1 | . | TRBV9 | CASSGGLAGVYEQFF | TGTGCCAGCAGCGGGGGACTAGCGGGAGTTTATGAGCAGTTCTTC
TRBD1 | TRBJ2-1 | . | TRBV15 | CATSTTGTGPNEQFF | TGTGCCACCAGCACCACAGGGACAGGTCCGAATGAGCAGTTCTTC
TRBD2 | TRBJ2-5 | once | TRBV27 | CASSLSTSGNQETQYF | TGTGCCAGCAGTTTATCGACTAGCGGGAACCAAGAGACCCAGTACTTC
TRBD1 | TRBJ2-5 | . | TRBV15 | CATSSGDRGRETQYF | TGTGCCACCAGCAGTGGGGACAGGGGCCGAGAGACCCAGTACTTC
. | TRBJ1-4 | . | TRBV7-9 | CASSLGQDTTTNEKLFF | TGTGCCAGCAGCTTAGGGCAGGACACCACCACTAATGAAAAACTGTTTTTT
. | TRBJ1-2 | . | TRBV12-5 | CASAPSGTYRFYTF | TGTGCTAGTGCCCCTTCCGGGACATATAGATTCTACACCTTC
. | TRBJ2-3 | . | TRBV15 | CATSRGGSGYTDTQYF | TGTGCCACCAGCAGGGGGGGATCCGGATACACAGATACGCAGTATTTT
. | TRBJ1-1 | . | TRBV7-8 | CASSLTLLHMNTEAFF | TGTGCCAGCAGCTTAACTTTGCTTCATATGAACACTGAAGCTTTCTTT
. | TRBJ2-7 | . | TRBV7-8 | CASSLDGGLPRNEQYF | TGTGCCAGCAGCTTAGATGGGGGGTTGCCCAGGAACGAGCAGTACTTC
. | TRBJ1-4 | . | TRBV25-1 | CASSEGWSTQATNEKLFF | TGTGCCAGCAGTGAAGGGTGGAGCACTCAAGCAACTAATGAAAAACTGTTTTTT
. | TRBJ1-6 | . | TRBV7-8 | CASSLSAGGGNNSPLHF | TGTGCCAGCAGCTTATCGGCAGGCGGGGGGAATAATTCACCCCTCCACTTT
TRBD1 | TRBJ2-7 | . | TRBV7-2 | CASSSTGGIYEQYF | TGTGCCAGCAGCTCGACAGGGGGCATATACGAGCAGTACTTC
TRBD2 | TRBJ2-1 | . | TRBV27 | CASSLDLAGYNEQFF | TGTGCCAGCAGTTTAGACCTAGCGGGTTATAATGAGCAGTTCTTC
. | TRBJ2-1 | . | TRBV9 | CASSVDRGYYNEQFF | TGTGCCAGCAGCGTAGATAGGGGCTACTACAATGAGCAGTTCTTC
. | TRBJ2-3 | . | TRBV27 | CASSSAEWDTQYF | TGTGCCAGCAGTTCGGCGGAGTGGGATACGCAGTATTTT
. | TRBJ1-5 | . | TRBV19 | CASSIVGAGQPQHF | TGTGCCAGTAGTATAGTGGGGGCAGGGCAGCCCCAGCATTTT
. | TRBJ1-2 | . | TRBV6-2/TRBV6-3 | CASSNGVYGYTF | TGTGCCAGCAGTAACGGGGTCTATGGCTACACCTTC
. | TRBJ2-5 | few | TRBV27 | CASSHGPEEETQYF | TGTGCCAGCAGCCATGGGCCTGAAGAAGAGACCCAGTACTTC
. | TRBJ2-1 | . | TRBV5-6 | CASSFYGGQGSSYNEQFF | TGTGCCAGCAGCTTTTACGGGGGGCAAGGGAGCTCCTACAATGAGCAGTTCTTC
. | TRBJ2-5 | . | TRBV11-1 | CASSLDGNPQETQYF | TGTGCCAGCAGCTTGGACGGGAACCCCCAAGAGACCCAGTACTTC
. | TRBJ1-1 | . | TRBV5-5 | CASSRMGGTEAFF | TGTGCCAGCAGTCGAATGGGGGGCACTGAAGCTTTCTTT
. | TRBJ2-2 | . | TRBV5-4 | CASSFSGSGGPGELFF | TGTGCCAGCAGCTTTTCGGGAAGCGGAGGGCCCGGGGAGCTGTTTTTT
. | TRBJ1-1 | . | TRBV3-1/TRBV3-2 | CASSLKGRRTEAFF | TGTGCCAGCAGCCTCAAGGGCAGGAGGACTGAAGCTTTCTTT
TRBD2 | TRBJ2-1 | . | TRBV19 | CASSILPSGASYNEQFF | TGTGCCAGTAGTATTCTCCCTAGCGGGGCCTCCTACAATGAGCAGTTCTTC
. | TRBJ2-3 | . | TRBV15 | CATSRDPTEVDTQYF | TGTGCCACCAGCAGAGATCCCACGGAGGTAGATACGCAGTATTTT
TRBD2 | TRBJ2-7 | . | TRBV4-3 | CASSLNLNSGSTHEQYF | TGCGCCAGCAGCCTAAACTTGAATAGCGGGAGTACCCACGAGCAGTACTTC
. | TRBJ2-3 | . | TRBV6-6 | CASSSFTSTSTDTQYF | TGTGCCAGCAGTTCCTTTACTAGCACTAGCACAGATACGCAGTATTTT
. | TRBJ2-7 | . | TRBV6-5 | CASSYFGQSYEQYF | TGTGCCAGCAGTTACTTCGGACAGTCCTACGAGCAGTACTTC
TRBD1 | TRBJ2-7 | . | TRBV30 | CAWRTGQAGEQYF | TGTGCCTGGAGGACGGGACAGGCTGGGGAGCAGTACTTC
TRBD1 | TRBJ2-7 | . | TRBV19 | CASSIVGGQGRQYF | TGTGCCAGTAGTATAGTAGGAGGACAGGGTAGGCAGTACTTC
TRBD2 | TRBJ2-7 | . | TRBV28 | CASSFRMGLAGGGEQYF | TGTGCCAGCAGTTTCCGCATGGGACTAGCGGGAGGAGGGGAGCAGTACTTC
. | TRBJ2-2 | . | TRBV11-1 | CASSSTRGGGELFF | TGTGCCAGCAGCTCGACCCGAGGGGGCGGGGAGCTGTTTTTT
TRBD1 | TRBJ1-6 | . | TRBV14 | CASSQEAVGQDISYNSPLHF | TGTGCCAGCAGCCAAGAAGCAGTCGGACAGGACATCTCCTATAATTCACCCCTCCACTTT
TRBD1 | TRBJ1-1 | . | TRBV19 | CASTAIRQGNTEAFF | TGTGCCAGTACCGCGATAAGACAGGGGAACACTGAAGCTTTCTTT
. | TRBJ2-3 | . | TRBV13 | CASSLARSRLVADTQYF | TGTGCCAGCAGCTTAGCTAGGTCTCGTTTAGTGGCGGATACGCAGTATTTT